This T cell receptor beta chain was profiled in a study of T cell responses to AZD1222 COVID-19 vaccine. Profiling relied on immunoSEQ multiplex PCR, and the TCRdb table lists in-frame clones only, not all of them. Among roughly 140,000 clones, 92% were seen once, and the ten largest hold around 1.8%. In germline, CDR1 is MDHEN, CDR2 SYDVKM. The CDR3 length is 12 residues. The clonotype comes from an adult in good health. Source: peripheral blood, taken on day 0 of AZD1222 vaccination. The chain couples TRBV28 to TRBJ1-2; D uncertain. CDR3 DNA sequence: TGTGCATCGAGCCCGGGGAACTATGGCTACACCTTC. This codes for CASSPGNYGYTF.